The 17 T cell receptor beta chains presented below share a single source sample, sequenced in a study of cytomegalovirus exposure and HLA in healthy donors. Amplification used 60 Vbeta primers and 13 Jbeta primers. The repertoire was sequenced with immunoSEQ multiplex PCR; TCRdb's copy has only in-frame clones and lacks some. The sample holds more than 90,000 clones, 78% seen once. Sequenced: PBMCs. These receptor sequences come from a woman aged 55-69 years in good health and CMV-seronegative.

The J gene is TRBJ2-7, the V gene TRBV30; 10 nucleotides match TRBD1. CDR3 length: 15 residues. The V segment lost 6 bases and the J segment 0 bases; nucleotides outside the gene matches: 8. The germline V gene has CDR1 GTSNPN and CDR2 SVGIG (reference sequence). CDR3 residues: CACYRDRGSSYEQYF. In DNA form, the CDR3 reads TGTGCCTGCTACCGGGACAGGGGTAGCTCCTACGAGCAGTACTTC.

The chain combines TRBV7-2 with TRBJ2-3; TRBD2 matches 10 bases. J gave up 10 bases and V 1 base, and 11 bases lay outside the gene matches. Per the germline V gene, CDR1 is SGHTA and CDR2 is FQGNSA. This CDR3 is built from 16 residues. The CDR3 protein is CASSLGLAGTGAAQYF. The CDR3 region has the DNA TGTGCCAGCAGCTTAGGACTAGCGGGTACCGGTGCCGCGCAGTATTTT.

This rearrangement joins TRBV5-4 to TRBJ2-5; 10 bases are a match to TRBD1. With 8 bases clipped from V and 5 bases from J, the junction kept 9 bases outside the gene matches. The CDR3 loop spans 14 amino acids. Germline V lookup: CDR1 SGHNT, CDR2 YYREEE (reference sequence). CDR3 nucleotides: TGTGCCAGTGCTCGGGACAGGGGAGACGAGACCCAGTACTTC. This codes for CASARDRGDETQYF.

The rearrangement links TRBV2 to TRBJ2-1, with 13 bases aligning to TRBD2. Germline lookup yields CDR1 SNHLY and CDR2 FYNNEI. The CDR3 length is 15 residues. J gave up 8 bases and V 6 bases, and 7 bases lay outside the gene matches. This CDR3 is CASSPTSGRAYEQFF. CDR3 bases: TGTGCCAGCAGCCCCACTAGCGGGAGGGCCTATGAGCAGTTCTTC.

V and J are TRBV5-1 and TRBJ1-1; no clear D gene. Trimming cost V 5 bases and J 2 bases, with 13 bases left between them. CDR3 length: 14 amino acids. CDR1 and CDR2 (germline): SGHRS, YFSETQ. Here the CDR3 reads CASRNEVQNTEAFF. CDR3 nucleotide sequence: TGCGCCAGCAGGAATGAGGTTCAAAACACTGAAGCTTTCTTT.

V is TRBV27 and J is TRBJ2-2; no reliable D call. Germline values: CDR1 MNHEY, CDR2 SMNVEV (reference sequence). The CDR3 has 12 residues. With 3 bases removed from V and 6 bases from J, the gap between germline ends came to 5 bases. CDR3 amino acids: CASSFAAGELFF. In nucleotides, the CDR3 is TGTGCCAGCAGTTTTGCGGCCGGGGAGCTGTTTTTT.

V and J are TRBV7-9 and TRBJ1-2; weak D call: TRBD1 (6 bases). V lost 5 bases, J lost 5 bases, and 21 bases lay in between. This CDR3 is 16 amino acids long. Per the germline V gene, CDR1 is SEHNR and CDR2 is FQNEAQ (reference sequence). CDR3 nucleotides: TGTGCCAGCAGCCCCCGACAGGTTCGGGTTACGTATGGCTACACCTTC. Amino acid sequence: CASSPRQVRVTYGYTF.

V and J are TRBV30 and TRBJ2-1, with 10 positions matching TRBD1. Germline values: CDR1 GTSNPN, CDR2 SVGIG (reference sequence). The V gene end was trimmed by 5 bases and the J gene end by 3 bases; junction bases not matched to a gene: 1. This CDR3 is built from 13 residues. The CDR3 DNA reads TGTGCCTGGGGACAGGGGGACTACAATGAGCAGTTCTTC. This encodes CAWGQGDYNEQFF.

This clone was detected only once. The CDR3, as DNA: TGTGCCAGCCTTGCACAGGAAAACACCGGGGAGCTGTTTTTT. Translated, it gives CASLAQENTGELFF. The chain joins TRBV6-6 to TRBJ2-2; a weak D match, TRBD1 (5 bases). V was clipped by 8 bases and J by 2 bases, with 12 bases between them. This CDR3 spans 14 amino acids. Germline CDR1 reads MNHNY; CDR2 reads SVGAGI (reference sequence).

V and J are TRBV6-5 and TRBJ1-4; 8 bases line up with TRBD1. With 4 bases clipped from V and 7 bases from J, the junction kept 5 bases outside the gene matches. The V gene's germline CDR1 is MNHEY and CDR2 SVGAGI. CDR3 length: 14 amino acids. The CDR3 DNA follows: TGTGCCAGCAGTTCACGACAGGGGAGTGAAAAACTGTTTTTT. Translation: CASSSRQGSEKLFF.

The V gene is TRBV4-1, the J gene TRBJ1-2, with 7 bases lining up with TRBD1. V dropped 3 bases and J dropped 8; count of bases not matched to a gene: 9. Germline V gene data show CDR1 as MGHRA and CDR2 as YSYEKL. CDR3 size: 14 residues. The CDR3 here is CASSHTGVFGGYTF. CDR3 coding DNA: TGCGCCAGCAGCCACACAGGGGTCTTTGGAGGCTACACCTTC.

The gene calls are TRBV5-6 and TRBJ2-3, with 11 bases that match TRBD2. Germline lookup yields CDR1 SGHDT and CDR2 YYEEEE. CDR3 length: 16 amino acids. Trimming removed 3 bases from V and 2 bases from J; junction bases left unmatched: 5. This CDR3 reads CASSSTSGTYTDTQYF. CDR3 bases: TGTGCCAGCAGCTCGACTAGCGGGACCTACACAGATACGCAGTATTTT.

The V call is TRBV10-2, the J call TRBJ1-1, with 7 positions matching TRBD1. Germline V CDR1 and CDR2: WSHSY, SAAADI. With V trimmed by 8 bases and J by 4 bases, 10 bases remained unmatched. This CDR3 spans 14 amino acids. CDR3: CASGDRSGGTEAFF. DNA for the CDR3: TGCGCCAGCGGGGACAGATCAGGGGGCACTGAAGCTTTCTTT.

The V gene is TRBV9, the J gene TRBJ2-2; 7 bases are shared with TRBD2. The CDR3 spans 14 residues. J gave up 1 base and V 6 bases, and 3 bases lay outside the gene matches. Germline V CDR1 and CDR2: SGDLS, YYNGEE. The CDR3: CASNTGGNTGELFF. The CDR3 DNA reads TGTGCCAGCAACACGGGGGGGAACACCGGGGAGCTGTTTTTT.

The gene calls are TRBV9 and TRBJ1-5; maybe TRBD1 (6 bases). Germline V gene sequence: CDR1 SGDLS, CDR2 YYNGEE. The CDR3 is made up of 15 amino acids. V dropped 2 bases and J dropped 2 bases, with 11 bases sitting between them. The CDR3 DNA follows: TGTGCCAGCAGCGTCTCAGGGGATGGCAATCAGCCCCAGCATTTT. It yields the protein CASSVSGDGNQPQHF.

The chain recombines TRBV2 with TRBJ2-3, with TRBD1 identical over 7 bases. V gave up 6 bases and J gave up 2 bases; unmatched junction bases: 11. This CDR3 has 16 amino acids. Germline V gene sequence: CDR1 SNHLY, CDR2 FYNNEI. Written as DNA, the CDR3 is TGTGCCAGCAGCCCGAGGACAGGAATACTCACAGATACGCAGTATTTT. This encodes CASSPRTGILTDTQYF.

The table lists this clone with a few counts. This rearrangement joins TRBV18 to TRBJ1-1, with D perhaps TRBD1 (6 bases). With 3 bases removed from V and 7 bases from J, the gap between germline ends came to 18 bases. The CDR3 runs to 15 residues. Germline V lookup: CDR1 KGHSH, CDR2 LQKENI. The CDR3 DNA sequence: TGTGCCAGCTCACCCACCCGGGGGGCACAGGATGAAGCTTTCTTT. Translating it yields CASSPTRGAQDEAFF.